This TCR beta chain was found in a study of blood T cell repertoires in COVID-19. This clone was counted once. Data came from immunoSEQ multiplex PCR; TCRdb stores just in-frame clones and leaves some out. The table has 300,000 to 350,000 clones, more than 70% seen once. V was trimmed by 0 bases and J by 2 bases, leaving 10 bases between them. This CDR3 region has 15 residues. The germline V gene has CDR1 LNHNV and CDR2 YYDKDF (reference sequence). Sequencing was performed on peripheral blood. The source of this sequence is a woman aged 55-70 years with COVID-19, enrolled during active disease. The chain combines TRBV15 with TRBJ2-5; no clear D gene. The CDR3 DNA is TGTGCCACCAGCAGAGAATCGAGTACTCAAGAGACCCAGTACTTC. This translates into CATSRESSTQETQYF.